Listed below are T cell receptor beta chains from one sample, sequenced in a study of CD8+CD57+ T cells in acquired aplastic anemia. One entry per CDR3 protein, called by TCRdb with MiXCR from the reads. Here the sample spans roughly 420,000 distinct CDR3 sequences, 65% to 80% being singletons. Sequenced: sorted CD4+, CD8+, or CD8+CD57+ T cells (not recorded which) from PBMCs. Every receptor here comes from a human donor in good health, serving as a control. CDR3s include the opening cysteine and the closing phenylalanine or tryptophan. Each record gives: D gene, J gene, clone size, V gene, CDR3 DNA, CDR3 protein. D genes are given only for firm matches. For some rows the clone size is stated as once, few or many, or as a class when expanded; others skip it.

d_call: TRBD1; j_call: TRBJ1-2; clone_size: .; v_call: TRBV11-3; cdr3_nt: TGTGCCAGCAGCTTAAGGGGGCTCCAAGAAGGTGGCTACACCTTC; cdr3_aa: CASSLRGLQEGGYTF
d_call: .; j_call: TRBJ2-3; clone_size: .; v_call: TRBV7-2; cdr3_nt: TGTGCCAGCAGCCAAGTGGGGACATCCAGCACAGATACGCAGTATTTT; cdr3_aa: CASSQVGTSSTDTQYF
d_call: .; j_call: TRBJ1-6; clone_size: .; v_call: TRBV5-1; cdr3_nt: TGCGCCAGCAGCTCCCGGGGGGTGGGTACTAATTCACCCCTCCACTTT; cdr3_aa: CASSSRGVGTNSPLHF
d_call: .; j_call: TRBJ1-5; clone_size: once; v_call: TRBV6-1; cdr3_nt: TGTGCCAGCAGGGACAGAGTTCCACGTCAGCCCCAGCATTTT; cdr3_aa: CASRDRVPRQPQHF
d_call: .; j_call: TRBJ1-2; clone_size: .; v_call: TRBV20-1; cdr3_nt: TGCAGCGCTAGTATCGGACCAGGCGACTCCTTC; cdr3_aa: CSASIGPGDSF
d_call: .; j_call: TRBJ1-2; clone_size: .; v_call: TRBV7-9; cdr3_nt: TGTGCCAGCAGCATTAATCTAGGCAGCCCCAGCTATGGCTACACCTTC; cdr3_aa: CASSINLGSPSYGYTF
d_call: .; j_call: TRBJ1-5; clone_size: .; v_call: TRBV6-5; cdr3_nt: TGTGCCAGCAGTACCACAGGGACGTCGGATCAGCCCCGGCATTTT; cdr3_aa: CASSTTGTSDQPRHF
d_call: .; j_call: TRBJ2-2; clone_size: .; v_call: TRBV29-1; cdr3_nt: TGCAGCGTTGAAGAAGGAGAGCTGTTTTTT; cdr3_aa: CSVEEGELFF
d_call: .; j_call: TRBJ2-3; clone_size: .; v_call: TRBV20-1; cdr3_nt: TGCAGTCCTTGTCAGACGAACACTGATACGCAGTATTTT; cdr3_aa: CSPCQTNTDTQYF
d_call: TRBD2; j_call: TRBJ2-3; clone_size: few; v_call: TRBV29-1; cdr3_nt: TGCAGCGTTGATGGAGGGACTAGCGGGAGGGATACGCAGTATTTT; cdr3_aa: CSVDGGTSGRDTQYF
d_call: TRBD2; j_call: TRBJ2-7; clone_size: .; v_call: TRBV10-2; cdr3_nt: TGCGCCAGCAGTGTTTTAGCGGGGGCCGCCTACGAGCAGTACTTC; cdr3_aa: CASSVLAGAAYEQYF
d_call: .; j_call: TRBJ2-7; clone_size: .; v_call: TRBV7-3; cdr3_nt: TGTGCCAGCAGCCTAATCCGCCCGAACACTGTTTCCTTCCAGTACTTC; cdr3_aa: CASSLIRPNTVSFQYF
d_call: .; j_call: TRBJ1-6; clone_size: .; v_call: TRBV11-2; cdr3_nt: TGTGCCAGCAGCATAACTCAGGACAAGGATATTCGCCTCCACTTT; cdr3_aa: CASSITQDKDIRLHF
d_call: TRBD1; j_call: TRBJ1-2; clone_size: .; v_call: TRBV20-1; cdr3_nt: TGCAGTGCCAGGCCGACAGGGAATAGCTACACCTTC; cdr3_aa: CSARPTGNSYTF
d_call: .; j_call: TRBJ1-3; clone_size: .; v_call: TRBV5-5; cdr3_nt: TGTGCCAGCAGCATTACAGGGTGCCGCGAATATGGAAACACCATATATTTT; cdr3_aa: CASSITGCREYGNTIYF
d_call: .; j_call: TRBJ2-5; clone_size: .; v_call: TRBV7-3; cdr3_nt: .; cdr3_aa: CASSLYVGYEQYFETQYF
d_call: .; j_call: TRBJ2-1; clone_size: .; v_call: TRBV9; cdr3_nt: TGTGCCAGCAGCCCCAGTGGACTGGATTACAATGAGCAGTTCTTC; cdr3_aa: CASSPSGLDYNEQFF
d_call: TRBD1; j_call: TRBJ2-5; clone_size: .; v_call: TRBV20-1; cdr3_nt: TGCAGTGCTAGAGCCCGATCGGGGACAGGGAGGGAGACCCAGTACTTC; cdr3_aa: CSARARSGTGRETQYF
d_call: TRBD1; j_call: TRBJ1-2; clone_size: .; v_call: TRBV7-9; cdr3_nt: TGCGCCAGCAGTTTGGCCGGGACAGGGGGCGCCGGCTACACCTTC; cdr3_aa: CASSLAGTGGAGYTF
d_call: .; j_call: TRBJ2-5; clone_size: many; v_call: TRBV7-9; cdr3_nt: TGTGCCAGCAGCTGGGGTGGGGCATCCCCAGAGACCCAGTACTTC; cdr3_aa: CASSWGGASPETQYF
d_call: .; j_call: TRBJ2-7; clone_size: .; v_call: TRBV7-2; cdr3_nt: TGTGCCAGTAGTCCCGCTGGGCAGGGATCCTACGAGCAGTACTTC; cdr3_aa: CASSPAGQGSYEQYF
d_call: .; j_call: TRBJ1-1; clone_size: .; v_call: TRBV6-5; cdr3_nt: TGTGCCAGCACTTTATCCACTGGGCACTCGAACACTGAAGCTTTCTTT; cdr3_aa: CASTLSTGHSNTEAFF
d_call: TRBD1; j_call: TRBJ2-7; clone_size: .; v_call: TRBV20-1; cdr3_nt: TGCAGTGCTACGGACAGGAGCTCCTACGAGCAGTACTTC; cdr3_aa: CSATDRSSYEQYF
d_call: TRBD1; j_call: TRBJ1-2; clone_size: .; v_call: TRBV7-6; cdr3_nt: TGTGCCAGCAGCCGGGACAGACCTGGCTACACCTTC; cdr3_aa: CASSRDRPGYTF
d_call: .; j_call: TRBJ1-2; clone_size: many; v_call: TRBV7-9; cdr3_nt: TGTGCCAGCAGCTTAGCGAGTGGGGCAGCTCAACTAGGTGGCTACACCTTC; cdr3_aa: CASSLASGAAQLGGYTF
d_call: TRBD2; j_call: TRBJ2-7; clone_size: .; v_call: TRBV7-2; cdr3_nt: TGTGCCAGCACCGGGAGGAGCGGGGACTACGAGCGGTACTTC; cdr3_aa: CASTGRSGDYERYF
d_call: .; j_call: TRBJ2-6; clone_size: .; v_call: TRBV7-3; cdr3_nt: TGTGCCAGCACAGCAGCTGGGGCCAACGTCCTGACTTTC; cdr3_aa: CASTAAGANVLTF
d_call: .; j_call: TRBJ2-5; clone_size: few; v_call: TRBV2; cdr3_nt: TGTGCCAGCAGCCTTATTCCGGGCGGGGAGACCCAGTACTTC; cdr3_aa: CASSLIPGGETQYF
d_call: .; j_call: TRBJ1-2; clone_size: .; v_call: TRBV7-2; cdr3_nt: TGTGCCAGCAGAGGGATGGGTTATAATTCACCCCTCCACACCTTC; cdr3_aa: CASRGMGYNSPLHTF
d_call: TRBD1; j_call: TRBJ1-1; clone_size: .; v_call: TRBV7-3; cdr3_nt: TGCGCCAGCAGCTCCCTGACAGGGCACGACGAAGAGTACTTT; cdr3_aa: CASSSLTGHDEEYF
d_call: .; j_call: TRBJ2-3; clone_size: .; v_call: TRBV5-1; cdr3_nt: TGCGCCAGCAGCTTGGATTACGGGCAGTCCTCGGATACGCAGTATTTT; cdr3_aa: CASSLDYGQSSDTQYF
d_call: TRBD1; j_call: TRBJ1-2; clone_size: .; v_call: TRBV12-5; cdr3_nt: TGTGCTAGTGGTTCGGGACAGATAAGGGGGTACACCTTC; cdr3_aa: CASGSGQIRGYTF
d_call: .; j_call: TRBJ1-3; clone_size: .; v_call: TRBV18; cdr3_nt: TGTGCCAGCTCACCAGGGAGCCAAAACACCATATATTTT; cdr3_aa: CASSPGSQNTIYF
d_call: TRBD1; j_call: TRBJ1-4; clone_size: .; v_call: TRBV20-1; cdr3_nt: TGCAGTGCTAGGAGACAGGGGTACACTGTGTTTTTT; cdr3_aa: CSARRQGYTVFF
d_call: .; j_call: TRBJ2-7; clone_size: .; v_call: TRBV7-9; cdr3_nt: TGTGCCAGCAGCTTCAGTAATACAGCCTACGAGCAGTACTTC; cdr3_aa: CASSFSNTAYEQYF
d_call: .; j_call: TRBJ1-4; clone_size: .; v_call: TRBV20-1; cdr3_nt: TGCAGTGCTAGAGATGTACGGGAAGAAAAACTGTTTTTT; cdr3_aa: CSARDVREEKLFF
d_call: .; j_call: TRBJ2-7; clone_size: .; v_call: TRBV6-5; cdr3_nt: TGTGCCAGCAGCCCTTCGGAGGGTTCAGCAGGGGGCTACGAGCAGTACTTC; cdr3_aa: CASSPSEGSAGGYEQYF
d_call: TRBD2; j_call: TRBJ2-5; clone_size: .; v_call: TRBV7-2; cdr3_nt: TGTGCCAGCAGCTCCGGGACTATACGGTCGGAGACCCAGTACTTC; cdr3_aa: CASSSGTIRSETQYF
d_call: .; j_call: TRBJ1-4; clone_size: .; v_call: TRBV7-8; cdr3_nt: TGTGCCAGCAGCTTAAGGAGCACAGATACGCAGTATTTTCTGTTTTTT; cdr3_aa: CASSLRSTDTQYFLFF
d_call: .; j_call: TRBJ2-7; clone_size: .; v_call: TRBV11-2; cdr3_nt: TGTGCCAGCAGCATAGAATCCGGGGGATCGGTACCCTACGAGCAGTACTTC; cdr3_aa: CASSIESGGSVPYEQYF
d_call: TRBD1; j_call: TRBJ2-2; clone_size: many; v_call: TRBV5-1; cdr3_nt: TGCGCCAGCAGCAGGGACAGGATAGACACCGGGGAGCTGTTTTTT; cdr3_aa: CASSRDRIDTGELFF
d_call: TRBD1; j_call: TRBJ2-7; clone_size: .; v_call: TRBV7-2; cdr3_nt: TGTGCCAGCAGCCACCGGACAGGGTACCGCTACGAGCTGTACTTC; cdr3_aa: CASSHRTGYRYELYF
d_call: .; j_call: TRBJ2-7; clone_size: .; v_call: TRBV10-3; cdr3_nt: TGCGGCTTCAGTGAGGAGACGTGTGAGCAGTACTTC; cdr3_aa: CGFSEETCEQYF
d_call: TRBD2; j_call: TRBJ2-7; clone_size: .; v_call: TRBV7-3; cdr3_nt: TGTGCCAGCAGCGCGATGGGGGGGTCCTACGAGCAGTACTTC; cdr3_aa: CASSAMGGSYEQYF
d_call: .; j_call: TRBJ1-6; clone_size: .; v_call: TRBV7-4; cdr3_nt: TGTGCCAGCAGCGCAAGGGCAGGAGACTATTATGCCTCCCTCCACTTT; cdr3_aa: CASSARAGDYYASLHF
d_call: .; j_call: TRBJ2-2; clone_size: .; v_call: TRBV29-1; cdr3_nt: TGCAGCGCCGTAGGCGGGCGGACAGATACGCTGTTTTTT; cdr3_aa: CSAVGGRTDTLFF
d_call: .; j_call: TRBJ1-1; clone_size: once; v_call: TRBV7-8; cdr3_nt: TGCGCCAGCAGTGTCGAGGTTCAGAACGCTGAAGCTTTCTTT; cdr3_aa: CASSVEVQNAEAFF
d_call: TRBD1; j_call: TRBJ2-1; clone_size: .; v_call: TRBV7-4; cdr3_nt: TGTGCCATCAGTGACCCCGCCCGGACAGGGAATGAGCAGTCCTTC; cdr3_aa: CAISDPARTGNEQSF